The 7 T cell receptor beta chains below come from one sample, sequenced in a study of T cells in Graves' hyperthyroidism and ophthalmopathy. The source material, RNA transcripts, was used to amplify TCR beta CDR3 regions. The HTBI primer set drove a first-round RT-PCR of the TCR CDR3. TCRdb ran MiXCR on the multiplex PCR reads and lists one entry per CDR3 protein. The repertoire includes 620,000 or so distinct CDR3 sequences, about 14% of them detected once, and around 13% sits in the top ten. The sequencing sample was made of blood. These receptors came from a woman aged 50 to 65 with Graves' ophthalmopathy.

This clonotype has a count of ten or more. The genes are TRBV6-2 or TRBV6-3 and TRBJ1-1, with D possibly matching TRBD1 (5 bases). Germline CDR1 is MNHEY and CDR2 is SVGEGT. The CDR3 has 16 amino acids. V was shortened by 7 bases and J by 1 base, with 19 bases between the two germline ends. The CDR3, as DNA: TGTGCCAGCACTTTTTGGGGGGGGGGAGAGAACACTGAAGCTTTCTTT. Translation gives CASTFWGGGENTEAFF.

This clonotype came up a few times. This chain connects TRBV6-1 to TRBJ2-7; tentative D call: TRBD1 (6 bases). V shed 7 bases and J shed 2 bases, with 12 bases lying between them. The CDR3 extends over 13 amino acids. In germline, CDR1 is MNHNS, CDR2 SASEGT. DNA of the CDR3: TGTGCCAGCACCCCAGCAGGGGCCTACGAGCAGTACTTC. This gives the protein CASTPAGAYEQYF.

This clonotype was observed a few times. The chain is built from TRBV28 and TRBJ1-2; 7 nucleotides align to TRBD1. J lost 6 bases, V lost 3 bases, and 7 bases had no gene match. Germline V gene data show CDR1 as MDHEN and CDR2 as SYDVKM. This CDR3 spans 14 amino acids. The CDR3 loop reads CASSLRGRRDGYTF. The CDR3, as DNA: TGTGCCAGCAGTTTGAGGGGGCGTAGGGATGGCTACACCTTC.

This clonotype has at least ten counts. V is TRBV4-3 and J is TRBJ1-5; D ambiguous. This CDR3 spans 13 amino acids. CDR1 and CDR2 from the germline V gene are LGHNA and YSLEER. V was pared by 3 bases and J by 5 bases, with 8 bases between. In DNA, the CDR3 is TGCGCCAGCAGCCAGGTAATCGATCAGCCCCAGCATTTT. Its protein product is CASSQVIDQPQHF.

This clonotype was found once. This clone may be a read error of a much larger clone one base away. V and J are TRBV12-3 or TRBV12-4 and TRBJ1-5; 7 bases match TRBD1. The CDR3 contains 18 residues. J lost 4 bases, V lost 4 bases, and 16 bases had no gene match. In DNA form, the CDR3 reads TGTGCCAGCAGTTCCAGTGGCCCGCTGGGACAGCTTAATCAGCCCCAGCATTTT. Translated: CASSSSGPLGQLNQPQHF.

This clonotype was detected ten times or more. This chain connects TRBV28 to TRBJ2-7; TRBD2 matches 15 bases. V shed 7 bases, J shed 3 bases, and the junction held 13 bases outside the gene matches. This CDR3 has 18 residues. Looked up from germline, CDR1 is MDHEN and CDR2 is SYDVKM. The DNA for the CDR3 is TGTGCCAGCAACAACCAGGGACTAGCGGGAGGTACTGGCTACGAGCAGTACTTC. Protein product: CASNNQGLAGGTGYEQYF.

The chain has TRBV7-9 and TRBJ2-6; either TRBD1 or TRBD2 may supply D (5 bases each). CDR1 SEHNR and CDR2 FQNEAQ come from the germline V gene (reference sequence). The length of the CDR3 is 17 residues. V was pared by 2 bases and J by 2 bases, with 13 bases between. CDR3 DNA sequence: TGTGCCAGCAGCTTAATCGGTTTGGGGGCTGGGGCCAACGTCCTGACTTTC. Translation: CASSLIGLGAGANVLTF.